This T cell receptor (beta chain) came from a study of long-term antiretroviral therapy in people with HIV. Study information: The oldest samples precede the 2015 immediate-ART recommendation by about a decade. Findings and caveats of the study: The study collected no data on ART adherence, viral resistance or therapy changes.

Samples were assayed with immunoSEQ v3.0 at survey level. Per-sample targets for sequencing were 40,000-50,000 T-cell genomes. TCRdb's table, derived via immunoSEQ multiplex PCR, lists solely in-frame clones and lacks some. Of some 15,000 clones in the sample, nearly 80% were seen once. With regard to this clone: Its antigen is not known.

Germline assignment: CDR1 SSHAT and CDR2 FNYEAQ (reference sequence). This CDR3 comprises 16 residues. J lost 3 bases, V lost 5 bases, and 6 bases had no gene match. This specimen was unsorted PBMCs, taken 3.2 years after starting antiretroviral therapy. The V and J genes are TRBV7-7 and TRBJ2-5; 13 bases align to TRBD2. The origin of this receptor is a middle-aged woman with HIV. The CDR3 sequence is CASSPGGTSGEETQYF. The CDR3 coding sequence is TGTGCCAGCAGCCCAGGAGGGACTAGCGGGGAAGAGACCCAGTACTTC.